This record looks at one TCR beta chain sequence and its context. Its target is not known. The data derive from a study of graft-versus-host responses after intestinal transplantation. Across the whole study: Recipients obtained multivisceral, liver-intestinal, or isolated intestinal transplants. After anti-thymocyte globulin induction, recipients took tacrolimus and steroids for roughly three years. Study observations and caveats: There were GvH clones found in recipient marrow, and some of them appeared first in ileum or blood.

Sequencing was performed with immunoSEQ multiplex PCR; in TCRdb, only in-frame clones are kept and a portion is missing. The data contain 40,000 to 55,000 clones, approximately 95% of them singletons. The germline CDR1 and CDR2 sequences are MDHEN and SYDVKM. This CDR3 is built from 15 residues. Trimming stripped 5 bases from V and 4 bases from J, with 17 bases between. V is TRBV28 and J is TRBJ1-2; D not resolved. This clonotype originated in a human donor who was the organ donor for an intestinal transplant. The source was unstimulated CD8+ T cells sorted from spleen or lymph node cells, collected before transplant. CDR3 region: CASSPSWEPIYGYTF. CDR3 sequence (DNA): TGTGCCAGCAGTCCCTCTTGGGAACCGATCTATGGCTACACCTTC.